This is a list of T cell receptor beta chains from one sample in a study of T-cell memory formation after mild COVID-19. Each CDR3 protein gets one entry after TCRdb re-called the 5' RACE reads with MiXCR. The profile covers approximately 100,000 distinct CDR3 sequences, with over 15% appearing a single time and 28% taken by the ten largest. Sequences were obtained from PBMCs or a T cell subset sorted from them (not recorded which). These receptors came from an adult woman who had mild COVID-19 (a few samples of this study predate the infection). Cell type and time point are not known. Both conserved end residues are part of each CDR3. D genes are given only for firm matches. Where a row states a size, it is once, few, many or the class of an expanded clone; other rows omit it.

few | TRBJ1-1 | TRBV5-4 | . | TGTGCCAGCAGCTTTTATACCGGGGACACTGAAGCTTTCTTT | CASSFYTGDTEAFF
few | TRBJ2-7 | TRBV9 | . | TGTGCCAGCAGCGTAGAGGACGTGGAGGACGAGCAGTACTTC | CASSVEDVEDEQYF
few | TRBJ2-3 | TRBV9 | . | TGTGCCAGCAGCAGAGGGGACTCCGGCACAGATACGCAGTATTTT | CASSRGDSGTDTQYF
few | TRBJ1-6 | TRBV2 | . | TGTGCCAGCAGTGAGGCATTACAGCTAATCAATTCACCCCTCCACTTT | CASSEALQLINSPLHF
few | TRBJ1-2 | TRBV6-1 | . | TGTGCCAGCAGTGACCCCACCCGGGGTAACTATGGCTACACCTTC | CASSDPTRGNYGYTF
few | TRBJ2-5 | TRBV5-1 | . | TGCGCCAGCAGCTTGGGGCCCCCGGTGGGAGAGACCCAGTACTTC | CASSLGPPVGETQYF
. | TRBJ1-2 | TRBV29-1 | . | TGCAGCGTTAGGGCAGGGACTAACTATGGCTACACCTTC | CSVRAGTNYGYTF
. | TRBJ2-7 | TRBV29-1 | . | TGCAGCGTTGCCGACCGGGACTCCCGATCCTACGAGCAGTACTTC | CSVADRDSRSYEQYF
few | TRBJ2-5 | TRBV10-1 | . | TGCGCCAGCAAGAGCCTGGGGAAGCGGAGTCAAGAGACCCAGTACTTC | CASKSLGKRSQETQYF
few | TRBJ1-2 | TRBV6-5 | TRBD1 | TGTGCCAGCAGTTACCGGGGGGGACAGCCAGAGTCTAACTATGGCTACACCTTC | CASSYRGGQPESNYGYTF
. | TRBJ2-5 | TRBV7-7 | . | TGTGCTAGCAGCCCGTCGGACAGCCAGCAAGAGACCCAGTACTTC | CASSPSDSQQETQYF
few | TRBJ2-7 | TRBV5-1 | . | TGCGCCAGCAGCCCGACAGATGAGGCCTACGAGCAGTACTTC | CASSPTDEAYEQYF
few | TRBJ2-7 | TRBV20-1 | TRBD2 | TGCAGTGCTCCCTTCTACGGGGGGTCCTACGAGCAGTACTTC | CSAPFYGGSYEQYF
. | TRBJ1-4 | TRBV6-5 | TRBD1 | TGTGCCAGCAGTTACGGGCAGGGGGCCATTGAAAAACTGTTTTTT | CASSYGQGAIEKLFF
. | TRBJ1-1 | TRBV19 | . | TGTGCCAGTAGTATCAATCGGTTAAACACTGAAGCTTTCTTT | CASSINRLNTEAFF
. | TRBJ2-1 | TRBV5-1 | TRBD1 | TGCGCCAGCAGCTTACGGGACAGGGGATACAATGAGCAGTTCTTC | CASSLRDRGYNEQFF
. | TRBJ2-7 | TRBV4-2 | TRBD2 | TGTGCCAGCAGCCCAAGACTAGCGGGAGAGTACGAGCAGTACTTC | CASSPRLAGEYEQYF
. | TRBJ2-1 | TRBV12-3/TRBV12-4 | TRBD2 | TGTGCCAGCAGTTTCGGACTAGCGGGGGACCAGTTCTTC | CASSFGLAGDQFF
. | TRBJ1-5 | TRBV30 | . | TGTGCCTGGAGTGAAGGCAATCAGCCCCAGCATTTT | CAWSEGNQPQHF
. | TRBJ2-7 | TRBV4-1 | . | TGCGCCAGCAGCTTCGGGGCGCTTTCCTACGAGCAGTACTTC | CASSFGALSYEQYF
few | TRBJ2-7 | TRBV10-1 | TRBD2 | TGCGCCATCCCAGGACTAGCGGGGAGCTCCTACGAGCAGTACTTC | CAIPGLAGSSYEQYF
few | TRBJ2-3 | TRBV6-5 | TRBD2 | TGTGCCAGCAGTTACTCCGGCCTGGCGGGGGGGCATGGAGATACGCAGTATTTT | CASSYSGLAGGHGDTQYF
. | TRBJ2-5 | TRBV19 | TRBD1 | TGTGCCAGTAGCCCCGGGACAGGCGCATACAGAGAGACCCAGTACTTC | CASSPGTGAYRETQYF
few | TRBJ2-7 | TRBV27 | TRBD1 | TGTGCCAGCAAGGGACAGGGGGCTGTTGAGCAGTACTTC | CASKGQGAVEQYF
. | TRBJ1-2 | TRBV2 | TRBD1 | TGTGCCAGCCACTCCGGGACAGGGGGCGTCTATGGCTACACCTTC | CASHSGTGGVYGYTF
. | TRBJ2-1 | TRBV10-2 | TRBD2 | TGCGCCAGCGGAACTAGCGGGGCCAACAATGAGCAGTTCTTC | CASGTSGANNEQFF
. | TRBJ2-7 | TRBV15 | . | TGTGCCACCAGCAGAGATCGTGGGGGGAGGAGCTCCTACGAGCAGTACTTC | CATSRDRGGRSSYEQYF
. | TRBJ2-1 | TRBV2 | TRBD2 | TGTGCCAGCAGGTCGGGACTAGCGACGGGAGGCTATGAGCAGTTCTTC | CASRSGLATGGYEQFF
. | TRBJ2-2 | TRBV24-1 | TRBD1 | TGTGCCACCAGTGATGGGGACAGGGACACCGAAGAGCTGTTTTTT | CATSDGDRDTEELFF
. | TRBJ2-5 | TRBV20-1 | . | TGCAGTGCCACGCCCCGCCGGGGAGGTAGTACGGAGACCCAGTACTTC | CSATPRRGGSTETQYF
few | TRBJ2-1 | TRBV7-6 | TRBD2 | TGTGCCAGCAGCTTAGGTCTAGCGGGATATGTCATTGACGATGAGCAGTTCTTC | CASSLGLAGYVIDDEQFF
. | TRBJ1-1 | TRBV30 | . | TGTGCCTGGAGTGGGGCACCGAACACTGAAGCTTTCTTT | CAWSGAPNTEAFF
. | TRBJ2-7 | TRBV6-1 | . | TGTGCCAGCAGTGAGAGGGTTCATACCCCGTACGAGCAGTACTTC | CASSERVHTPYEQYF